This is a list of T cell receptor beta chains from one sample in a study of blood T cells in healthy people across ages. TCRdb reprocessed the 5' RACE reads with MiXCR, giving one entry per CDR3 protein. The table includes over a million distinct CDR3 sequences, 59% detected once. Sequenced sample: blood. Receptor source: a man between 18 and 29 years old in good health. The CDR3 runs from the conserved cysteine through the conserved F or W. Fields, in order: J gene, D gene, V gene, clone size, CDR3 length, CDR3 DNA, CDR3 protein. The D gene is left open where the match is weak. Some rows have no size entry. The others give once, few or many, or a class for an expanded clone.

J: TRBJ2-1; D: NA; V: TRBV28; size: NA; length: 11; DNA: TGTGCCAGCAACGAAGTCAATGAGCAGTTCTTC; CDR3: CASNEVNEQFF
J: TRBJ1-5; D: TRBD1; V: TRBV7-8; size: NA; length: 17; DNA: TGTGCCAGCAGCTCCCGGGACAGGGGCTATAGCAATCAGCCCCAGCATTTT; CDR3: CASSSRDRGYSNQPQHF
J: TRBJ2-3; D: NA; V: TRBV5-1; size: few; length: 16; DNA: TGCGCCAGCAGCCGCCAACAGTATTCTAGCACAGATACGCAGTATTTT; CDR3: CASSRQQYSSTDTQYF
J: TRBJ2-7; D: NA; V: TRBV28; size: NA; length: 15; DNA: TGTGCCAGCAGTCCGCCATCAGGGGTGAACTACGAGCAGTACTTC; CDR3: CASSPPSGVNYEQYF
J: TRBJ2-7; D: NA; V: TRBV20-1; size: NA; length: 13; DNA: TGCAGTGCTGGACCAGGGTTTTCGTACGAGCAGTACTTC; CDR3: CSAGPGFSYEQYF
J: TRBJ2-3; D: NA; V: TRBV4-2; size: NA; length: 14; DNA: TGTGCCAGCAGCCAAGATACTCAGGCAGATACGCAGTATTTT; CDR3: CASSQDTQADTQYF
J: TRBJ2-7; D: NA; V: TRBV15; size: few; length: 15; DNA: TGTGCCACCAGCAGGGAGGACCGAAGGACCTACGAGCAGTACTTC; CDR3: CATSREDRRTYEQYF
J: TRBJ2-5; D: NA; V: TRBV4-3; size: NA; length: 15; DNA: TGCGCCAGCAGCCAAGAAATCGACAGCCAAGAGACCCAGTACTTC; CDR3: CASSQEIDSQETQYF
J: TRBJ2-7; D: NA; V: TRBV7-9; size: NA; length: 15; DNA: TGTGCCAGCAGCTCCAGTTACGGACCCGGGGACGAGCAGTACTTC; CDR3: CASSSSYGPGDEQYF
J: TRBJ2-7; D: TRBD2; V: TRBV12-3/TRBV12-4; size: NA; length: 16; DNA: TGTGCCAGCAGTGAGAGCGGGAGGGCCCTCTACAATGAGCAGTACTTC; CDR3: CASSESGRALYNEQYF
J: TRBJ1-2; D: NA; V: TRBV11-2; size: NA; length: 11; DNA: TGTGCCAGCAGCTTACTCCGACAGTACACCTTC; CDR3: CASSLLRQYTF
J: TRBJ1-5; D: NA; V: TRBV27; size: few; length: 15; DNA: TGTGCCAGCAGCCCCCACAGGGATCGGTATCAGCCCCAGCATTTT; CDR3: CASSPHRDRYQPQHF
J: TRBJ2-3; D: NA; V: TRBV2; size: few; length: 13; DNA: TGTGCCAGCAGGGAGAGCCCGGCAGATACGCAGTATTTT; CDR3: CASRESPADTQYF
J: TRBJ1-3; D: NA; V: TRBV4-2; size: once; length: 16; DNA: TGTGCCAGCAGCCAAGAAGGCCTCGTCTCTGGAAACACCATATATTTT; CDR3: CASSQEGLVSGNTIYF
J: TRBJ2-7; D: NA; V: TRBV12-3/TRBV12-4; size: NA; length: 15; DNA: TGTGCCAGCAGTTCGTCGGGGGCTGGCTCCTACGAGCAGTACTTC; CDR3: CASSSSGAGSYEQYF
J: TRBJ1-2; D: TRBD1; V: TRBV3-1; size: NA; length: 14; DNA: TGTGCCAGCAGCCACGTAGACAGGGAAGGCGGCTACACCTTC; CDR3: CASSHVDREGGYTF
J: TRBJ2-3; D: NA; V: TRBV29-1; size: NA; length: 12; DNA: TGCAGCGTTGAAGCCCACACAGATACGCAGTATTTT; CDR3: CSVEAHTDTQYF
J: TRBJ2-5; D: TRBD2; V: TRBV4-1; size: once; length: 17; DNA: TGCGCCAGCAGCCCGACGACTAGCGGGAGGGTTAGAGAGACCCAGTACTTC; CDR3: CASSPTTSGRVRETQYF
J: TRBJ2-7; D: NA; V: TRBV14; size: NA; length: 15; DNA: TGTGCCAGCAGTCAAGGGCTTCTAATTAACTACGAGCAGTACTTC; CDR3: CASSQGLLINYEQYF
J: TRBJ2-5; D: NA; V: TRBV10-3; size: few; length: 15; DNA: TGTGCCACAACTGAGGGAGCTGGGCCACAAGAGACCCAGTACTTC; CDR3: CATTEGAGPQETQYF
J: TRBJ1-2; D: TRBD1; V: TRBV15; size: NA; length: 13; DNA: TGTGCCACCAGCAGCCCGACAGGGCTTGGCTACACCTTC; CDR3: CATSSPTGLGYTF
J: TRBJ1-6; D: NA; V: TRBV20-1; size: NA; length: 15; DNA: TGCAGTGCTAGCTGGAGGGTTCTGGATAATTCACCCCTCCACTTT; CDR3: CSASWRVLDNSPLHF
J: TRBJ1-4; D: TRBD1; V: TRBV18; size: NA; length: 14; DNA: TGTGCCAGCTCATCCCGGACAGGGAATGAAAAACTGTTTTTT; CDR3: CASSSRTGNEKLFF
J: TRBJ2-5; D: NA; V: TRBV6-6; size: NA; length: 12; DNA: TGTGCCAGCAGCCCCAGTCCCCGGGACCAGTACTTC; CDR3: CASSPSPRDQYF
J: TRBJ1-1; D: NA; V: TRBV29-1; size: NA; length: 15; DNA: TGCAGCGTGCAACCGGCGGGACGGAGGAACACTGAAGCTTTCTTT; CDR3: CSVQPAGRRNTEAFF
J: TRBJ1-5; D: NA; V: TRBV29-1; size: NA; length: 15; DNA: TGCAGCGTTTTTTCCGTCCGCCTTAGCAATCAGCCCCAGCATTTT; CDR3: CSVFSVRLSNQPQHF
J: TRBJ2-4; D: TRBD1; V: TRBV20-1; size: once; length: 15; DNA: TGCAGTGCTAGAGGACAGGGGGCAGCCAAAAACATTCAGTACTTC; CDR3: CSARGQGAAKNIQYF
J: TRBJ2-3; D: NA; V: TRBV20-1; size: NA; length: 14; DNA: TGCAGTGCTAAAAGAACCACTAGCACAGATACGCAGTATTTT; CDR3: CSAKRTTSTDTQYF
J: TRBJ1-2; D: NA; V: TRBV25-1; size: NA; length: 12; DNA: TGTGCCAGCATGGGTAGGGGCTATGGCTACACCTTC; CDR3: CASMGRGYGYTF
J: TRBJ2-5; D: NA; V: TRBV6-5; size: NA; length: 15; DNA: TGTGCCAGCAGTCTCTGGGGCGGAGGGATAGAGACCCAGTACTTC; CDR3: CASSLWGGGIETQYF
J: TRBJ2-7; D: TRBD2; V: TRBV4-3; size: NA; length: 16; DNA: TGCGCCAGCAGCCAAGATAGGGAGGGGTGGCGGAACGAGCAGTACTTC; CDR3: CASSQDREGWRNEQYF
J: TRBJ2-1; D: TRBD2; V: TRBV7-2; size: NA; length: 15; DNA: TGTGCCAGCAGCCAATGGGTAGCGGGAGGGAATGAGCAGTTCTTC; CDR3: CASSQWVAGGNEQFF
J: TRBJ1-2; D: NA; V: TRBV4-1; size: few; length: 15; DNA: TGCGCCAGCAGCCAAGAAGACTGGGCCAGCTATGGCTACACCTTC; CDR3: CASSQEDWASYGYTF